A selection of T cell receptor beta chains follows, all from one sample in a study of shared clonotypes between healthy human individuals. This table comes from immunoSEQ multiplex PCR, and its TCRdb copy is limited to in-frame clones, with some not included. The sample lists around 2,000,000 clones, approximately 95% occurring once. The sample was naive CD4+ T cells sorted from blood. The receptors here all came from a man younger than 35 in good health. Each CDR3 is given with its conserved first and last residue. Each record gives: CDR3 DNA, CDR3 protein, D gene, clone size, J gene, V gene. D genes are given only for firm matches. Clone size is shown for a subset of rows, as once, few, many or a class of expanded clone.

cdr3_nt: TGTGCCAGCAGTTCCCTTTACAGGGGGCCTAATAATTCACCCCTCCACTTT
cdr3_aa: CASSSLYRGPNNSPLHF
d_call: TRBD1
clone_size: .
j_call: TRBJ1-6
v_call: TRBV27

cdr3_nt: TGCGCCAGCAGCTTAGAGGACATTCTGACAGATACGCAGTATTTT
cdr3_aa: CASSLEDILTDTQYF
d_call: .
clone_size: .
j_call: TRBJ2-3
v_call: TRBV5-1

cdr3_nt: TGCAGCGTGCCGGGACAGGGGAATGCCAACGTCCTGACTTTC
cdr3_aa: CSVPGQGNANVLTF
d_call: TRBD1
clone_size: once
j_call: TRBJ2-6
v_call: TRBV29-1

cdr3_nt: TGTGCCAGCTCCCCCCCCTACCCGGGGGAGAACACCGGGGAGCTGTTTTTT
cdr3_aa: CASSPPYPGENTGELFF
d_call: .
clone_size: .
j_call: TRBJ2-2
v_call: TRBV18

cdr3_nt: TGTGCCAGCAGCTATCTAACGAGACAGCGGGTCTACGAGCAGTACTTC
cdr3_aa: CASSYLTRQRVYEQYF
d_call: .
clone_size: .
j_call: TRBJ2-7
v_call: TRBV7-2

cdr3_nt: TGCGCCAGCAGCTTGGACAGCCGCAATCAGCCCCAGCATTTT
cdr3_aa: CASSLDSRNQPQHF
d_call: .
clone_size: .
j_call: TRBJ1-5
v_call: TRBV5-1

cdr3_nt: TGCGCCAGCAACACAGGACATAATTCACCCCTCCACTTT
cdr3_aa: CASNTGHNSPLHF
d_call: .
clone_size: .
j_call: TRBJ1-6
v_call: TRBV10-2

cdr3_nt: TGTGCCAGCAGTAATGCGGGGGCCGCTTTCTTT
cdr3_aa: CASSNAGAAFF
d_call: .
clone_size: .
j_call: TRBJ1-1
v_call: TRBV6-5

cdr3_nt: TGCGCCAGCAGCCAAGAAGATGGGTACCAGCCCCAGCATTTT
cdr3_aa: CASSQEDGYQPQHF
d_call: .
clone_size: .
j_call: TRBJ1-5
v_call: TRBV4-1

cdr3_nt: TGCGCCAGCAGCTTGGACAGGGCAATGCCTGAAGCTTTCTTT
cdr3_aa: CASSLDRAMPEAFF
d_call: .
clone_size: .
j_call: TRBJ1-1
v_call: TRBV5-1

cdr3_nt: TGTGCCAGCAGCTTAATGGCGGGCCCAGGGTTCTTC
cdr3_aa: CASSLMAGPGFF
d_call: .
clone_size: .
j_call: TRBJ2-1
v_call: TRBV7-2

cdr3_nt: TGTGCCAGCAGTCCCAGGACTAGTACCTACGAGCAGTACTTC
cdr3_aa: CASSPRTSTYEQYF
d_call: TRBD2
clone_size: .
j_call: TRBJ2-7
v_call: TRBV25-1

cdr3_nt: TGCGCCAGCAGCTTGGTTAGGGTTTCGAACACCGGGGAGCTGTTTTTT
cdr3_aa: CASSLVRVSNTGELFF
d_call: .
clone_size: .
j_call: TRBJ2-2
v_call: TRBV5-1

cdr3_nt: TGTGCCAGCAAGGCACGCATGGTGGCAGATACGCAGTATTTT
cdr3_aa: CASKARMVADTQYF
d_call: .
clone_size: .
j_call: TRBJ2-3
v_call: TRBV6-5

cdr3_nt: TGCGCCAGCAGTGAGTCCCTTCGGGGGGCCCCCGACACTGAAGCTTTCTTT
cdr3_aa: CASSESLRGAPDTEAFF
d_call: .
clone_size: .
j_call: TRBJ1-1
v_call: TRBV10-2

cdr3_nt: TGTGCCACCACCCCGTGGGAGAATGAGCAGTTCTTC
cdr3_aa: CATTPWENEQFF
d_call: .
clone_size: .
j_call: TRBJ2-1
v_call: TRBV2

cdr3_nt: TGTGCCAGCAGCTCCGGGACAGGGTGGAAGACCCAGTACTTC
cdr3_aa: CASSSGTGWKTQYF
d_call: TRBD1
clone_size: .
j_call: TRBJ2-5
v_call: TRBV11-1

cdr3_nt: TGTGCCAGCGGACTAGCGGGATCCTACGAGCAGTACTTC
cdr3_aa: CASGLAGSYEQYF
d_call: TRBD2
clone_size: .
j_call: TRBJ2-7
v_call: TRBV5-4

cdr3_nt: TGTGCCAGCAGCTTAGGGGACGGGTCCAATCAGCCCCAGCATTTT
cdr3_aa: CASSLGDGSNQPQHF
d_call: .
clone_size: .
j_call: TRBJ1-5
v_call: TRBV7-2

cdr3_nt: TGTGCCTGGAGTGTAGGGGGGACCACTGAAGCTTTCTTT
cdr3_aa: CAWSVGGTTEAFF
d_call: .
clone_size: .
j_call: TRBJ1-1
v_call: TRBV30

cdr3_nt: TGCGCCAGCCGAAAGGAGGGCCTGAACACCGGGGAGCTGTTTTTT
cdr3_aa: CASRKEGLNTGELFF
d_call: .
clone_size: .
j_call: TRBJ2-2
v_call: TRBV5-1

cdr3_nt: TGCGCCAGCAGCCAAGAACTTAGCCCTAGCGGTCCTAGCACAGATACGCAGTATTTT
cdr3_aa: CASSQELSPSGPSTDTQYF
d_call: TRBD2
clone_size: .
j_call: TRBJ2-3
v_call: TRBV4-1

cdr3_nt: TGCGCCAGCAGTGTCTGGCGGGGGGAGACCCAGTACTTC
cdr3_aa: CASSVWRGETQYF
d_call: TRBD2
clone_size: once
j_call: TRBJ2-5
v_call: TRBV10-2

cdr3_nt: TGTGCCAGCAGCTTAGTAGGGGGCTACGAGCAGTACTTC
cdr3_aa: CASSLVGGYEQYF
d_call: .
clone_size: .
j_call: TRBJ2-7
v_call: TRBV7-2

cdr3_nt: TGTGCCAGCAGCCAAGACGGGACCGCGAACACCGGGGAGCTGTTTTTT
cdr3_aa: CASSQDGTANTGELFF
d_call: .
clone_size: .
j_call: TRBJ2-2
v_call: TRBV4-2

cdr3_nt: TGTGCCAGCAGCCGGGCCTACGAGCAGTACTTC
cdr3_aa: CASSRAYEQYF
d_call: .
clone_size: .
j_call: TRBJ2-7
v_call: TRBV7-2

cdr3_nt: TGTGCCAGCAGCTTGGGACAGGGCATCGGTGGCTACACCTTC
cdr3_aa: CASSLGQGIGGYTF
d_call: TRBD1
clone_size: .
j_call: TRBJ1-2
v_call: TRBV5-6

cdr3_nt: TGTGCCAGCAGTTTTCTGGGGTCTGGAAACACCATATATTTT
cdr3_aa: CASSFLGSGNTIYF
d_call: .
clone_size: once
j_call: TRBJ1-3
v_call: TRBV28

cdr3_nt: TGTGCCAGCCCTAGGGGCCCTCCAGTGGGGGCCTTCACAGATACGCAGTATTTT
cdr3_aa: CASPRGPPVGAFTDTQYF
d_call: .
clone_size: .
j_call: TRBJ2-3
v_call: TRBV28

cdr3_nt: TGTGCCAGCCACCTCGGAGCGGGAGGGAAGAATGAGCAGTTCTTC
cdr3_aa: CASHLGAGGKNEQFF
d_call: TRBD2
clone_size: .
j_call: TRBJ2-1
v_call: TRBV6-5

cdr3_nt: TGCGCCAGCAGCTTGGCGCCGCAGCCCACCGGGGAGCTGTTTTTT
cdr3_aa: CASSLAPQPTGELFF
d_call: .
clone_size: .
j_call: TRBJ2-2
v_call: TRBV5-1

cdr3_nt: TGTGCCAGCAGCCTTAGCGGGACATACCAAGAGACCCAGTACTTC
cdr3_aa: CASSLSGTYQETQYF
d_call: TRBD2
clone_size: .
j_call: TRBJ2-5
v_call: TRBV7-2

cdr3_nt: TGTGCCAGCAGAACCAAGCGGGGGGCTCACAATGAGCAGTTCTTC
cdr3_aa: CASRTKRGAHNEQFF
d_call: TRBD2
clone_size: .
j_call: TRBJ2-1
v_call: TRBV28

cdr3_nt: TGTGCCAGCACGGACGTACCAAAGGGGACCCAGTACTTC
cdr3_aa: CASTDVPKGTQYF
d_call: .
clone_size: .
j_call: TRBJ2-5
v_call: TRBV2

cdr3_nt: TGTGCCAGCGGACGGGAAAGGGGAAAACTGTTTTTT
cdr3_aa: CASGRERGKLFF
d_call: .
clone_size: .
j_call: TRBJ1-4
v_call: TRBV6-5

cdr3_nt: TGTGCCAGCAGTTACTCGCGGGCGGGCGGGGAGCTGTTTTTT
cdr3_aa: CASSYSRAGGELFF
d_call: .
clone_size: .
j_call: TRBJ2-2
v_call: TRBV6-5

cdr3_nt: TGTGCCAGCAGCTTACGGCCGAACACTGAAGCTTTCTTT
cdr3_aa: CASSLRPNTEAFF
d_call: .
clone_size: .
j_call: TRBJ1-1
v_call: TRBV7-2

cdr3_nt: TGTGCCATCCAGGGGGGTACAACCTACGAGCAGTACTTC
cdr3_aa: CAIQGGTTYEQYF
d_call: .
clone_size: .
j_call: TRBJ2-7
v_call: TRBV10-3

cdr3_nt: TGCGCCAGCGAAAGAGGGGGGGGTTACGAGCAGTACTTC
cdr3_aa: CASERGGGYEQYF
d_call: .
clone_size: once
j_call: TRBJ2-7
v_call: TRBV10-2

cdr3_nt: TGTGCCAGCTCACCACCAGGGGGCAGTAATTCACCCCTCCACTTT
cdr3_aa: CASSPPGGSNSPLHF
d_call: TRBD1
clone_size: .
j_call: TRBJ1-6
v_call: TRBV18